This TCR beta chain was captured by sequencing in a study of control samples from healthy donors and cancer patients. The CDR3 runs to 16 residues. Losses at the gene ends were 1 base for V and 1 base for J; bases not matched to a gene: 4. CDR1 LGHDT and CDR2 YNNKEL come from the germline V gene (reference sequence). The method was immunoSEQ multiplex PCR; TCRdb's version includes in-frame clones alone and lacks a portion of them. This sample yields some 120,000 clones, of which about 90% are seen a single time; 2.9% belongs to the top ten. The clonotype originates from a man aged 60 to 69 in good health. This chain links TRBV3-1 (or the pseudogene TRBV3-2) with TRBJ2-3, with 8 bases lining up with TRBD1. The material sequenced was blood. The CDR3 nucleotides read TGTGCCAGCAGCCAAGTGCTGACAGGGGGCACAGATACGCAGTATTTT. It is translated as CASSQVLTGGTDTQYF.